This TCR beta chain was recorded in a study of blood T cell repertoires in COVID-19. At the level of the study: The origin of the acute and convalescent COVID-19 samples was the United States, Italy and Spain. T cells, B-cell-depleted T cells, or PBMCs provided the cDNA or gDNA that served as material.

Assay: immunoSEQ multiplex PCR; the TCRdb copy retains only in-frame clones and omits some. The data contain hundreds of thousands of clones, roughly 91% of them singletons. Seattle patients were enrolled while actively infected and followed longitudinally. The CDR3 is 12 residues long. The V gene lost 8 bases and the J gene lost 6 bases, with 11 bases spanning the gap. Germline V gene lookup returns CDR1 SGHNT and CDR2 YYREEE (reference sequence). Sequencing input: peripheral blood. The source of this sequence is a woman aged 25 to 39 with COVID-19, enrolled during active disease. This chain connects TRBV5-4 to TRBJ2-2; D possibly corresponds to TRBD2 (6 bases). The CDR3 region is CASQPGAGELFF. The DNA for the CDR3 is TGTGCCAGTCAGCCGGGGGCCGGGGAGCTGTTTTTT.